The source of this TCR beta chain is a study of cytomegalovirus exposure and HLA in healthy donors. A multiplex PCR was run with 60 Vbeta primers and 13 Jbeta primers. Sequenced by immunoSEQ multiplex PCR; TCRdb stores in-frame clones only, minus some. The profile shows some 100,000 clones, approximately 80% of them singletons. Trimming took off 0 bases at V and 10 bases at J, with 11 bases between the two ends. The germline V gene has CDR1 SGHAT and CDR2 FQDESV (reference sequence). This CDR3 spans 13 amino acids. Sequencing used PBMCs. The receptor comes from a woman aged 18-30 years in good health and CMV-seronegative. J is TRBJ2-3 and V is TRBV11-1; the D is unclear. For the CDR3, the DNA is TGTGCCAGCAGCTTAGCGCGAGGCATTGCGCAGTATTTT. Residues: CASSLARGIAQYF.